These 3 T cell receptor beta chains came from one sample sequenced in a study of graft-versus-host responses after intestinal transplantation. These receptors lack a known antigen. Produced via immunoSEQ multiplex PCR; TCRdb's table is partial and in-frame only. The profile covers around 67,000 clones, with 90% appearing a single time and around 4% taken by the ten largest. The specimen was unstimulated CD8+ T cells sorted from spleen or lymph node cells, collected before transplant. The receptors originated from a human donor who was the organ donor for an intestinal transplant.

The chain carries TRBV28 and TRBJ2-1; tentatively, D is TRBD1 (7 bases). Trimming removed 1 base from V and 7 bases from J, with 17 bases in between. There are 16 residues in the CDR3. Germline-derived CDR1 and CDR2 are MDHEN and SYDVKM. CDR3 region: CASSLFRGEWVNEQFF. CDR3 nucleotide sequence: TGTGCCAGCAGTTTATTCAGGGGGGAGTGGGTTAATGAGCAGTTCTTC.

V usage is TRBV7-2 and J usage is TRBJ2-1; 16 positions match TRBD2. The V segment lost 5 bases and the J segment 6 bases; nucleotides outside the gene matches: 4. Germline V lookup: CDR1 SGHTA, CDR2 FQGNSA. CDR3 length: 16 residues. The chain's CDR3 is CASSPGTSGGGNEQFF. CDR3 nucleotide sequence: TGTGCCAGCAGCCCCGGGACTAGCGGGGGGGGCAATGAGCAGTTCTTC.

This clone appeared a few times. CDR3 in amino acids: CASSLVGGNEKLFF. The CDR3 nucleotides are TGTGCCAGCAGCTTAGTAGGCGGTAATGAAAAACTGTTTTTT. This sequence joins TRBV7-9 and TRBJ1-4; D unresolved. The CDR3 contains 14 residues. Deletions cut 1 base from V and 4 bases from J, with 7 bases between. The germline gives CDR1 SEHNR, CDR2 FQNEAQ (reference sequence).